This TCR beta chain emerged from a study of T cells in Graves' hyperthyroidism and ophthalmopathy. Authors of the study amplified TCR beta CDR3 regions from RNA transcripts. The HTBI primer set drove a first-round RT-PCR of the TCR CDR3. TCRdb re-derived calls from the multiplex PCR reads in MiXCR, one entry per CDR3 protein. The sample shows more than 300,000 distinct CDR3 sequences, more than 14% of them seen only once. Findings of the study overall: Clonotypes that were expanded in thyroid above 0.001 mostly appeared in blood too. Ophthalmopathy cases were set apart from stable hyperthyroidism by a 13 V-J model.

This clonotype showed up many times. What it binds is not known. This may stem from a read error, because a much larger clone lies one nucleotide away. This CDR3 contains 19 residues. Germline CDR1 and CDR2: MDHEN and SYDVKM. Each diagnosis was grounded in clinical symptoms, serum thyroxine and TRAb, thyroid ultrasound, and orbital computed tomography. The chain has TRBV28 and TRBJ2-5; 9 nucleotides agree with TRBD2. Sequenced: blood. This receptor was obtained from a woman in her twenties or thirties with Graves' ophthalmopathy. The CDR3 spells CASSPLGGLALGPQETRYF. CDR3 DNA: TGTGCCAGCAGCCCCCTCGGAGGACTAGCGCTGGGGCCCCAAGAGACCCGGTACTTC. Based on the CDR3 plus reference TRBV28 and TRBJ2-5, the full variable domain is DVKVTQSSRYLVKRTGEKVFLECVQDMDHENMFWYRQDPGLGLRLIYFSYDVKMKEKGDIPEGYSVSREKKERFSLILESASTNQTSMYLCASSPLGGLALGPQETRYFGPGTRLLVL.